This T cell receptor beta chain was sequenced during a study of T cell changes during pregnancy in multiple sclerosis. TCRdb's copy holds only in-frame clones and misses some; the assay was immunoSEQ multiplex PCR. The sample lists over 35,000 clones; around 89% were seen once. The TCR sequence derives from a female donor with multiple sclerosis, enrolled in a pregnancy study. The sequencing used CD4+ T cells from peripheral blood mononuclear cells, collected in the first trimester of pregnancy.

Here the CDR3 DNA reads TGTGCCAGCAGTGCCACCGAGACAGGGAACTATGGCTACACCTTC. This encodes CASSATETGNYGYTF. This rearrangement joins TRBV6-1 to TRBJ1-2; 7 positions agree with TRBD1. The CDR3 runs 15 residues. Germline trimming cut 4 bases from V and 2 bases from J; bases unmatched to any gene: 7. CDR1 is MNHNS, CDR2 SASEGT, per germline.